One sample yielded the 20 T cell receptor beta chains listed below, sequenced in a study of blood T cell repertoires in COVID-19 (dated by TCRdb to between 2020 and 2021). The method was the immunoSEQ multiplex PCR assay. This immuneACCESS table, as held by TCRdb, lists in-frame sequences with V and J called but not all clones. Of the missing ones, under half trace to an unresolved V gene in checked studies; the others have no known cause. This sample has tens of thousands of clones in its table, and 70% to 85% of those were observed once. Jointly, the top ten make up roughly an eighth of the sample. Source material: peripheral blood. The receptors originated from a human donor in a cohort sampled during active COVID-19.

This clone was seen a handful of times. The chain employs TRBV7-9 and TRBJ1-5; a possible D gene is TRBD1 (6 bases). Looked up from germline, CDR1 is SEHNR and CDR2 is FQNEAQ (reference sequence). Trimming cost V 0 bases and J 9 bases, with 12 bases left between them. The CDR3 consists of 14 residues. This chain's CDR3 is CASSLAPSTGPQHF. The CDR3 DNA follows: TGTGCCAGCAGCTTAGCCCCCTCGACAGGGCCCCAGCATTTT.

This sequence joins TRBV11-3 and TRBJ2-2; D is unclear. Deletions cut 4 bases from V and 3 bases from J, with 3 bases between. Germline loops: CDR1 SGHNT, CDR2 YENEEA. This CDR3 comprises 12 residues. CDR3 nucleotides: TGTGCCAGCAGCTCGTACACCGGGGAGCTGTTTTTT. Protein product: CASSSYTGELFF.

The rearrangement uses TRBV27 and TRBJ1-6; D may be TRBD1 (5 bases). The V end was cut by 3 bases, the J end by 7 bases, with 13 bases between. CDR1 is MNHEY, CDR2 SMNVEV, per germline (reference sequence). CDR3 length: 15 residues. The CDR3 DNA sequence: TGTGCCAGCAGTTTTGGTATTCCAGGGAATTCACCCCTCCACTTT. The encoded protein is CASSFGIPGNSPLHF.

The chain links TRBV23-1 to TRBJ2-1; TRBD2 agrees at 11 bases. TRBV23-1 is assigned to the ORF class and has an uncertain function. This CDR3 spans 16 amino acids. V lost 11 bases, J lost 0 bases, and 9 bases stayed unmatched. The CDR3 protein is CAPGLAAVSSYNEQFF. The CDR3 DNA reads as TGCGCCCCGGGACTAGCGGCAGTCAGCTCCTACAATGAGCAGTTCTTC.

V gene TRBV4-1 combines with J gene TRBJ2-4, with D possibly being TRBD2 (7 bases). This CDR3 region has 15 residues. V dropped 4 bases and J dropped 6 bases, with 16 bases sitting between them. The germline V gene encodes CDR1 MGHRA and CDR2 YSYEKL. CDR3 DNA: TGCGCCAGCAGCCCCGGGGGGCGGACAGTAAACATTCAGTACTTC. It specifies CASSPGGRTVNIQYF.

There are many counts of this clone. This chain uses TRBV7-6 with TRBJ2-2, with TRBD2 matching over 9 bases. V shed 1 base, J shed 2 bases, and the junction held 8 bases outside the gene matches. The CDR3 length is 18 residues. Germline CDR1 reads SGHVS; CDR2 reads FNYEAQ. CDR3 sequence: CASSLESGLALNTGELFF. DNA for the CDR3: TGTGCCAGCAGCTTAGAAAGTGGACTAGCGCTAAACACCGGGGAGCTGTTTTTT.

The rearrangement joins TRBV27 to TRBJ1-2; 12 bases are shared with TRBD1. CDR3 length: 18 residues. Per germline, CDR1 MNHEY and CDR2 SMNVEV (reference sequence). The V gene end was trimmed by 6 bases and the J gene end by 7 bases; junction bases not matched to a gene: 18. The CDR3 here is CASRISTGTGGPMVGYTF. The CDR3 DNA follows: TGTGCCAGCAGAATCTCCACCGGGACAGGGGGCCCTATGGTTGGCTACACCTTC.

The chain joins TRBV15 to TRBJ2-5; TRBD2 agrees at 7 bases. Unmatched junction bases numbered 5, after V lost 5 bases and J lost 5 bases. The length of the CDR3 is 13 residues. CDR1 is LNHNV and CDR2 is YYDKDF in the germline V gene (reference sequence). The CDR3 is CATSLDGGETQYF. In DNA form, the CDR3 reads TGTGCCACCAGCCTAGACGGGGGGGAGACCCAGTACTTC.

The chain joins TRBV27 to TRBJ2-7; maybe TRBD1 (5 bases). The CDR3 sequence is 14 residues long. CDR1 MNHEY and CDR2 SMNVEV come from the germline V gene (reference sequence). Trimming removed 5 bases from V and 2 bases from J, with 13 bases in between. The CDR3 nucleotides read TGTGCCAGCAGTCCGTTGGACACAACCTACGAGCAGTACTTC. Translated: CASSPLDTTYEQYF.

The CDR3 bases are TGTGCCAGCAGTGAAGGAGTCGGGTTCCGGCAGTACTTC. Protein product: CASSEGVGFRQYF. The chain has TRBV2 and TRBJ2-7; no clear D. The V gene lost 1 base and the J gene lost 9 bases, with 13 bases spanning the gap. Looked up from germline, CDR1 is SNHLY and CDR2 is FYNNEI. This CDR3 has 13 amino acids. Looking up the rest from reference TRBV2 and TRBJ2-7 gives the full variable domain: EPEVTQTPSHQVTQMGQEVILRCVPISNHLYFYWYRQILGQKVEFLVSFYNNEISEKSEIFDDQFSVERPDGSNFTLKIRSTKLEDSAMYFCASSEGVGFRQYFGPGTRLTVT.

The genes are TRBV7-9 and TRBJ1-1; TRBD1 matches 9 bases. CDR1 and CDR2 from the germline V gene are SEHNR and FQNEAQ (reference sequence). This CDR3 spans 15 amino acids. V shed 6 bases and J 0 bases; nucleotides not matched to a gene: 5. Here the CDR3 reads CASRAGTGLNTEAFF. The CDR3 nucleotides are TGTGCCAGCAGAGCCGGGACAGGGTTGAACACTGAAGCTTTCTTT.

This chain joins TRBV5-4 and TRBJ2-5; 7 bases fit TRBD1. V dropped 0 bases and J dropped 6; count of bases not matched to a gene: 11. This CDR3 comprises 16 residues. CDR1 SGHNT and CDR2 YYREEE come from the germline V gene (reference sequence). DNA for the CDR3: TGTGCCAGCAGCTTGGGGACAGAGGGGGCTCGGCAGACCCAGTACTTC. Translation: CASSLGTEGARQTQYF.

This chain links TRBV18 with TRBJ2-7; 7 bases match TRBD1. V shed 0 bases, J shed 5 bases, and the junction held 7 bases outside the gene matches. The CDR3 has 15 residues. CDR1 is KGHSH, CDR2 LQKENI, per germline. The CDR3 loop reads CASSPPVQGSNEQYF. The DNA for the CDR3 is TGTGCCAGCTCACCACCGGTACAGGGGAGCAACGAGCAGTACTTC. Full variable domain (missing parts from reference TRBV18 and TRBJ2-7): NAGVMQNPRHLVRRRGQEARLRCSPMKGHSHVYWYRQLPEEGLKFMVYLQKENIIDESGMPKERFSAEFPKEGPSILRIQQVVRGDSAAYFCASSPPVQGSNEQYFGPGTRLTVT.

The J gene is TRBJ2-1, the V gene TRBV21-1; TRBD2 is taken as the D call from the table, unchecked against the DNA. TRBV21-1 has pseudogene status. The CDR3 has 12 amino acids. The CDR3 is CASSGRKDEQFF. As DNA, the CDR3 is TGTGCCAGCAGCGGGAGGAAAGATGAGCAGTTCTTC.

This clone has just a few counts. The chain carries TRBV11-2 and TRBJ2-7; a possible D gene is TRBD1 (6 bases). The V gene lost 3 bases and the J gene lost 2 bases, with 11 bases spanning the gap. The CDR3 length is 14 residues. The germline V gene encodes CDR1 SGHAT and CDR2 FQNNGV. CDR3 bases: TGTGCCAGCAGCTTTGACAGGAACACCTACGAGCAGTACTTC. It yields the protein CASSFDRNTYEQYF.

The chain couples TRBV19 to TRBJ1-1, with 9 bases identical to TRBD1. Germline CDR1 and CDR2: LNHDA and SQIVND (reference sequence). The CDR3 runs to 13 residues. For the CDR3, the DNA is TGTGCTGTCCGGGGACAGGGGAACACTGAAGCTTTCTTT. It translates to CAVRGQGNTEAFF.

The chain has TRBV7-6 and TRBJ2-1; 7 bases agree with TRBD2. V lost 5 bases, J lost 5 bases, and 9 bases stayed unmatched. The CDR3 runs to 15 residues. Germline loops: CDR1 SGHVS, CDR2 FNYEAQ. The CDR3 is CASSRLALRDNEQFF. CDR3 nucleotides: TGTGCCAGCAGCCGACTAGCCCTCCGCGACAATGAGCAGTTCTTC.

This clone has only one observation. The chain couples TRBV27 to TRBJ2-7; D may be TRBD1 (5 bases). The CDR3 has 13 amino acids. Germline CDR1 reads MNHEY; CDR2 reads SMNVEV (reference sequence). V lost 3 bases and J lost 2, with 8 bases in between. CDR3 protein: CASSFGAPYEQYF. The CDR3 DNA follows: TGTGCCAGCAGTTTTGGGGCACCCTACGAGCAGTACTTC.

The rearrangement joins TRBV7-9 to TRBJ1-1; TRBD1 is a possible D gene (6 bases). This CDR3 contains 14 residues. Germline V gene sequence: CDR1 SEHNR, CDR2 FQNEAQ (reference sequence). V dropped 1 base and J dropped 1 base, with 7 bases sitting between them. Here the CDR3 reads CASSLVGQNTEAFF. The CDR3 DNA sequence: TGTGCCAGCAGCTTAGTGGGACAGAACACTGAAGCTTTCTTT.

J is TRBJ1-5 and V is TRBV6-5, with D uncertain. Looked up from germline, CDR1 is MNHEY and CDR2 is SVGAGI. V was cut by 7 bases and J by 3 bases, with 10 bases left in between. This CDR3 contains 13 residues. The CDR3 here is CASTPGPNQPQHF. CDR3 DNA sequence: TGTGCCAGCACCCCAGGCCCCAATCAGCCCCAGCATTTT.